Below, 32 T cell receptor beta chains from the same sample are listed, as sequenced in a study of blood T cell repertoires in COVID-19. Clones were read by immunoSEQ multiplex PCR, and TCRdb kept only the in-frame ones, dropping some. The table records 80,000 to 130,000 clones, roughly 89% of them present only once. The sample consisted of peripheral blood. The receptors derive from a man between 65 and 80 years old with acute or convalescent COVID-19.

The CDR3 is CASSPHRTVSSYEQYF. The CDR3 DNA reads as TGTGCCAGCAGCCCACACAGGACAGTAAGCTCCTACGAGCAGTACTTC. J is TRBJ2-7 and V is TRBV3-1 (or the pseudogene TRBV3-2); maybe TRBD1 (6 bases). Trimming cost V 4 bases and J 0 bases, with 16 bases left between them. Germline CDR1 and CDR2: LGHDT and YNNKEL (reference sequence). The CDR3 consists of 16 residues.

This chain joins TRBV6-1 and TRBJ1-5; perhaps TRBD1 as D (6 bases). The CDR3 has 15 residues. Germline loops: CDR1 MNHNS, CDR2 SASEGT. Between the trimmed V and J ends, which lost 3 bases and 4 bases, there was a span of 13 bases. The CDR3 DNA is TGTGCCAGCAGTGAGGGGGGGCTCCGGAATCAGCCCCAGCATTTT. This translates into CASSEGGLRNQPQHF.

V is TRBV6-5 and J is TRBJ1-2, with TRBD1 matching over 7 bases. The CDR3 totals 12 residues. From germline, CDR1 is MNHEY and CDR2 SVGAGI. V lost 4 bases to trimming and J lost 7 bases; unmatched junction nucleotides: 3. The CDR3 here is CASSSRTGGYTF. CDR3 in DNA: TGTGCCAGCAGTTCGCGGACAGGTGGCTACACCTTC.

The chain is built from TRBV2 and TRBJ2-5; 7 bases line up with TRBD2. With V trimmed by 4 bases and J by 2 bases, 13 bases remained unmatched. The CDR3 runs to 17 residues. Looked up from germline, CDR1 is SNHLY and CDR2 is FYNNEI. The CDR3 nucleotides read TGTGCCAGCAGTGTCGCCCCTCCCGGCGGGGGTCAAGAGACCCAGTACTTC. Translated, it gives CASSVAPPGGGQETQYF.

The V gene is TRBV25-1, the J gene TRBJ2-5; 9 positions match TRBD1. The CDR3 is 15 amino acids. The trim removed 3 bases at V and 3 bases at J, leaving 5 bases unmatched. Germline CDR1 MGHDK, CDR2 SYGVNS. The CDR3 loop is CASSDDRDREETQYF. In nucleotides, the CDR3 is TGTGCCAGCAGTGACGACCGGGACAGGGAAGAGACCCAGTACTTC.

The chain links TRBV5-1 to TRBJ2-2, with D possibly TRBD2 on 5 matching bases. The CDR3 is 16 residues long. CDR1 SGHRS and CDR2 YFSETQ come from the germline V gene. V lost 6 bases to trimming and J lost 4 bases, with 19 bases between them. In DNA form, the CDR3 reads TGCGCCAGCAATTCGGGCGGGTTCTTAGGCACCGGGGAGCTGTTTTTT. Its protein product is CASNSGGFLGTGELFF.

The rearrangement uses TRBV2 and TRBJ2-1; TRBD2 agrees at 9 bases. The CDR3 totals 14 residues. Trimming at V came to 4 bases and at J to 8 bases, leaving 6 bases not matched to a gene. Germline V gives CDR1 SNHLY, CDR2 FYNNEI. This CDR3 is CASSVIAGADEQFF. CDR3 sequence (DNA): TGTGCCAGCAGTGTCATAGCGGGGGCTGATGAGCAGTTCTTC.

V is TRBV4-1 and J is TRBJ2-1; a possible D gene is TRBD2 (7 bases). CDR1 is MGHRA, CDR2 YSYEKL, per germline. The ends were cut back, 0 bases at V and 4 bases at J, with 22 bases in the middle. The CDR3 covers 19 residues. CDR3 sequence (DNA): TGCGCCAGCAGCCAAGAAACGTGGGGGCGGGGGACGGGGTACAATGAGCAGTTCTTC. Amino acid sequence: CASSQETWGRGTGYNEQFF.

The gene calls are TRBV6-5 and TRBJ2-2, with a tentative D call TRBD1 (5 bases). Per the germline V gene, CDR1 is MNHEY and CDR2 is SVGAGI. The CDR3 consists of 15 residues. Trimming took 2 bases from V and 1 from J, leaving 8 bases between them. CDR3 nucleotide sequence: TGTGCCAGCAGTTACAGGGGTGGGAACACCGGGGAGCTGTTTTTT. This translates into CASSYRGGNTGELFF.

This rearrangement joins TRBV27 to TRBJ2-2; 12 bases line up with TRBD2. There are 16 residues in the CDR3. V trimming: 6 bases; J trimming: 4 bases; junction bases outside the gene matches: 6. Germline CDR1 MNHEY, CDR2 SMNVEV (reference sequence). The CDR3 sequence is CASSLAGGPGTGELFF. CDR3 sequence (DNA): TGTGCCAGCAGCCTAGCGGGAGGGCCGGGCACCGGGGAGCTGTTTTTT.

The chain uses TRBV2 and TRBJ1-1, with D maybe TRBD1 (5 bases). The CDR3 length is 15 residues. Trimming shortened V by 0 bases and J by 1 base, and 9 bases separated the two germline ends. Germline CDR1 SNHLY, CDR2 FYNNEI. CDR3 in amino acids: CASSEAGAANTEAFF. The DNA of the CDR3 is TGTGCCAGCAGTGAAGCAGGGGCGGCGAACACTGAAGCTTTCTTT.

The chain combines TRBV2 with TRBJ2-3; TRBD2 agrees at 12 bases. The CDR3 totals 15 residues. Unmatched junction bases numbered 7, after V lost 6 bases and J lost 6 bases. Germline V gene lookup returns CDR1 SNHLY and CDR2 FYNNEI. This CDR3 reads CASRSLAGGMDTQYF. In DNA, the CDR3 is TGTGCCAGCAGGTCTCTAGCGGGGGGGATGGATACGCAGTATTTT. The full variable domain, its missing parts supplied by reference TRBV2 and TRBJ2-3, is EPEVTQTPSHQVTQMGQEVILRCVPISNHLYFYWYRQILGQKVEFLVSFYNNEISEKSEIFDDQFSVERPDGSNFTLKIRSTKLEDSAMYFCASRSLAGGMDTQYFGPGTRLTVL.

The genes are TRBV29-1 and TRBJ2-4; 8 nucleotides line up with TRBD2. After removal of 6 bases from V and 0 bases from J, the junction contained 7 bases not matched to a gene. CDR1 and CDR2 from the germline V gene are SQVTM and ANQGSEA. This CDR3 spans 15 amino acids. The DNA for the CDR3 is TGCAGCGTAGCGGGAGAGGGTCTAGCCAAAAACATTCAGTACTTC. This translates into CSVAGEGLAKNIQYF.

This rearrangement joins TRBV27 to TRBJ2-7, with TRBD1 identical over 7 bases. The germline CDR1 and CDR2 sequences are MNHEY and SMNVEV (reference sequence). After removal of 4 bases from V and 3 bases from J, the junction contained 0 bases not matched to a gene. This CDR3 spans 12 amino acids. This CDR3 reads CASSSGGYEQYF. The CDR3 DNA is TGTGCCAGCAGTTCAGGGGGCTACGAGCAGTACTTC.

This chain joins TRBV28 and TRBJ1-6; D not resolved. CDR1 and CDR2 from the germline V gene are MDHEN and SYDVKM. This CDR3 is 15 amino acids long. V lost 3 bases and J lost 2, with 8 bases in between. The CDR3 loop is CASSLEGAYNSPLHF. The CDR3 DNA sequence: TGTGCCAGCAGTTTGGAGGGTGCCTATAATTCACCCCTCCACTTT.

This chain connects TRBV7-3 to TRBJ2-3; perhaps TRBD2 as D (6 bases). This CDR3 has 14 residues. The V and J ends lost 5 bases and 5 bases respectively, with 14 bases between them. The germline V gene encodes CDR1 SGHTA and CDR2 FQGTGA. CDR3 sequence reads: CASSLEGLEDTQYF. CDR3 DNA: TGTGCCAGCAGCCTCGAGGGACTCGAAGATACGCAGTATTTT.

The chain uses TRBV11-3 and TRBJ1-2, with TRBD1 as a possible D gene (5 bases). V was trimmed by 4 bases and J by 6 bases, leaving 9 bases between them. Germline CDR1 SGHNT, CDR2 YENEEA. This CDR3 region has 12 residues. CDR3 region: CASSWSGDGYTF. The CDR3 DNA is TGTGCCAGCAGCTGGTCGGGGGATGGCTACACCTTC.

The gene calls are TRBV4-2 and TRBJ1-6; no firm D call. CDR3 length equals 13 residues. Looked up from germline, CDR1 is LGHNA and CDR2 is YNFKEQ. V lost 3 bases and J lost 10, with 10 bases in between. The chain's CDR3 is CASSHPSFSPLHF. CDR3 sequence (DNA): TGTGCCAGCAGCCACCCCTCTTTCTCACCCCTCCACTTT.

V usage is TRBV27 and J usage is TRBJ1-2, with TRBD1 identical over 9 bases. This CDR3 is 14 amino acids long. Trimming removed 4 bases from V and 7 bases from J; junction bases left unmatched: 7. The V gene's germline CDR1 is MNHEY and CDR2 SMNVEV (reference sequence). CDR3 sequence reads: CASSWAGTGTGYTF. For the CDR3, the DNA is TGTGCCAGCAGTTGGGCCGGGACAGGGACTGGCTACACCTTC.

The chain has TRBV5-4 and TRBJ1-6; TRBD1 matches at 8 bases. The CDR3 is 15 amino acids. V shed 2 bases, J shed 7 bases, and the junction held 5 bases outside the gene matches. The V gene's germline CDR1 is SGHNT and CDR2 YYREEE (reference sequence). The CDR3 nucleotides are TGTGCCAGCAGCTTCGCAGGGGGCTGGAATTCACCCCTCCACTTT. It yields the protein CASSFAGGWNSPLHF.

The V gene is TRBV6-1, the J gene TRBJ1-2; D may be TRBD1 (6 bases). Germline assignment: CDR1 MNHNS and CDR2 SASEGT. V shed 2 bases and J shed 5 bases, with 15 bases lying between them. The CDR3 loop spans 15 amino acids. CDR3 sequence: CASSERNSRGYGYTF. CDR3 DNA: TGTGCCAGCAGTGAACGGAACTCTAGGGGGTATGGCTACACCTTC.

Comments on this clone: Other DNA variants within this sample encode the same CDR3. This chain joins TRBV6-2 or TRBV6-3 and TRBJ2-7; D may be TRBD2 (6 bases). The CDR3 loop spans 15 amino acids. Trimming pared 2 bases from V and 6 bases from J, leaving 17 bases between. Germline loops: CDR1 MNHEY, CDR2 SVGEGT. This CDR3 reads CASSYLDGGRGEQYF. In DNA form, the CDR3 reads TGTGCCAGCAGTTACCTGGACGGGGGAAGAGGCGAGCAGTACTTC.

This clone was detected once. The gene calls are TRBV3-1 (or the pseudogene TRBV3-2) and TRBJ2-2; TRBD2 might be the D (5 bases). Per germline, CDR1 LGHDT and CDR2 YNNKEL (reference sequence). The V end lost 1 base, the J end lost 4 bases, and 7 bases lay between the germline ends. This CDR3 spans 14 amino acids. The CDR3 spells CASSQGAGTGELFF. The CDR3 DNA reads TGTGCCAGCAGCCAAGGGGCGGGCACCGGGGAGCTGTTTTTT.

The chain has TRBV18 and TRBJ2-5, with D tentatively TRBD2 (7 bases). Per germline, CDR1 KGHSH and CDR2 LQKENI. V was cut by 3 bases and J by 5 bases, with 10 bases left in between. This CDR3 has 13 residues. The CDR3 sequence: CASSPRGGETQYF. Here the CDR3 DNA reads TGTGCCAGCTCACCCAGGGGAGGGGAGACCCAGTACTTC. Filled out from reference TRBV18 and TRBJ2-5, the complete variable domain reads NAGVMQNPRHLVRRRGQEARLRCSPMKGHSHVYWYRQLPEEGLKFMVYLQKENIIDESGMPKERFSAEFPKEGPSILRIQQVVRGDSAAYFCASSPRGGETQYFGPGTRLLVL.

This sequence joins TRBV2 and TRBJ1-5; D may be TRBD1 (6 bases). Germline CDR1 reads SNHLY; CDR2 reads FYNNEI. The V gene lost 11 bases and the J gene lost 1 base, with 12 bases spanning the gap. This CDR3 is built from 13 residues. Written as DNA, the CDR3 is TGTGCCTCAAGACAGGAAAGCAATCAGCCCCAGCATTTT. Its translation is CASRQESNQPQHF.

V is TRBV28 and J is TRBJ2-7, with D possibly matching TRBD1 (6 bases). V lost 7 bases to trimming and J lost 2 bases, with 15 bases between them. The CDR3 extends over 14 amino acids. Germline CDR1 is MDHEN and CDR2 is SYDVKM. The CDR3 sequence: CASTQPGQTYEQYF. CDR3 sequence (DNA): TGTGCCAGCACTCAACCGGGACAAACCTACGAGCAGTACTTC.

This sequence joins TRBV11-3 and TRBJ2-2; 7 bases match TRBD1. After removal of 7 bases from V and 7 bases from J, the junction contained 6 bases not matched to a gene. The CDR3 extends over 13 amino acids. Germline-derived CDR1 and CDR2 are SGHNT and YENEEA. The CDR3 is CASTTGVGGELFF. DNA for the CDR3: TGTGCCAGCACCACAGGGGTGGGCGGGGAGCTGTTTTTT.

V and J are TRBV7-2 and TRBJ2-7, with D hard to call. The V end lost 4 bases, the J end lost 2 bases, and 9 bases lay between the germline ends. The CDR3 is made up of 13 amino acids. Looked up from germline, CDR1 is SGHTA and CDR2 is FQGNSA. CDR3 sequence: CASSSSVPYEQYF. CDR3 nucleotide sequence: TGTGCCAGCAGCTCCTCAGTCCCCTACGAGCAGTACTTC.

The chain links TRBV3-1 (or the pseudogene TRBV3-2) to TRBJ1-1; TRBD1 aligns across 7 bases. CDR3 size: 18 residues. Germline V gives CDR1 LGHDT, CDR2 YNNKEL (reference sequence). The J segment lost 0 bases and the V segment lost 3 bases, leaving 13 bases of the junction unmatched. As DNA, the CDR3 is TGTGCCAGCAGCCACCCCAAGGGACAGCGTAACATGAACACTGAAGCTTTCTTT. Amino acids: CASSHPKGQRNMNTEAFF.

This sequence joins TRBV12-3 or TRBV12-4 and TRBJ1-5; D not resolved. Deletions cut 5 bases from V and 6 bases from J, with 8 bases between. CDR3 length equals 12 residues. The CDR3 sequence is CASSHPLQPQHF. The CDR3 DNA reads as TGTGCCAGCAGTCACCCACTTCAGCCCCAGCATTTT.

The chain has TRBV7-2 and TRBJ1-2; D perhaps matches TRBD1 (5 bases). V was clipped by 1 base and J by 3 bases, with 6 bases between them. This CDR3 is 13 amino acids long. From germline, CDR1 is SGHTA and CDR2 FQGNSA. The CDR3 DNA reads TGTGCCAGCAGCTTAGGACAGTACTATGGCTACACCTTC. Protein sequence: CASSLGQYYGYTF.

This chain connects TRBV7-9 to TRBJ2-1; tentatively, D is TRBD1 (6 bases). Trimming pared 5 bases from V and 5 bases from J, leaving 16 bases between. Germline V lookup: CDR1 SEHNR, CDR2 FQNEAQ (reference sequence). This CDR3 contains 15 residues. CDR3 coding DNA: TGTGCCAGCAGCGACCCACAGGGTAGTCACAATGAGCAGTTCTTC. This codes for CASSDPQGSHNEQFF.